The 27 T cell receptor beta chains listed next were all sequenced from one sample in a study of cytomegalovirus exposure and HLA in healthy donors. Amplification used 60 Vbeta primers and 13 Jbeta primers. Here immunoSEQ multiplex PCR was the method, and the copy in TCRdb shows in-frame clones only, minus some. The sample has about 150,000 clones; over 60% are singletons. Sequencing was carried out using PBMCs. The receptors stem from a male donor in good health and CMV-seronegative.

V usage is TRBV2 and J usage is TRBJ1-1; D is possibly TRBD1 (5 bases). This CDR3 spans 12 amino acids. Trimming took off 8 bases at V and 1 base at J, with 8 bases between the two ends. The germline CDR1 and CDR2 sequences are SNHLY and FYNNEI. This chain's CDR3 is CASEDTNTEAFF. In DNA form, the CDR3 reads TGTGCCAGCGAGGACACGAACACTGAAGCTTTCTTT.

The V and J genes are TRBV29-1 and TRBJ2-1; 8 bases align to TRBD2. Germline assignment: CDR1 SQVTM and CDR2 ANQGSEA. V shed 0 bases, J shed 4 bases, and the junction held 8 bases outside the gene matches. The CDR3 spans 16 residues. CDR3 sequence: CSVEDGGGGTYNEQFF. The CDR3 nucleotides read TGCAGCGTTGAAGATGGCGGCGGGGGGACTTACAATGAGCAGTTCTTC.

The V and J genes are TRBV27 and TRBJ1-5, with TRBD1 matching over 7 bases. V gave up 3 bases and J gave up 7 bases; unmatched junction bases: 3. This CDR3 contains 13 residues. Germline V gives CDR1 MNHEY, CDR2 SMNVEV (reference sequence). Here the CDR3 reads CASSLRGQQPQHF. CDR3 nucleotides: TGTGCCAGCAGTTTGAGGGGGCAACAGCCCCAGCATTTT.

This rearrangement joins TRBV4-3 to TRBJ2-5, with TRBD2 as a possible D gene (6 bases). The germline V gene encodes CDR1 LGHNA and CDR2 YSLEER. The CDR3 length is 15 residues. Trimming removed 1 base at V and 9 bases at J, with 18 bases between. Written as DNA, the CDR3 is TGCGCCAGCAGCCAAGGGGACTGGAAGAGAAAGGCCCAGTACTTC. Translated, it gives CASSQGDWKRKAQYF.

This clone came up a few times. The rearrangement uses TRBV7-2 and TRBJ1-4; 11 bases agree with TRBD1. Germline values: CDR1 SGHTA, CDR2 FQGNSA. Trimming cost V 5 bases and J 8 bases; bases outside gene matches: 4. The CDR3 sequence is 14 residues long. The CDR3 nucleotides are TGTGCCAGCAGCCGGACAGGGGGCGACGAAAAACTGTTTTTT. Protein product: CASSRTGGDEKLFF.

V is TRBV6-5 and J is TRBJ1-2; possibly TRBD1 for D (6 bases). Germline CDR1 and CDR2: MNHEY and SVGAGI. The CDR3 is 12 residues long. The V gene lost 4 bases and the J gene lost 8 bases, with 11 bases spanning the gap. The DNA of the CDR3 is TGTGCCAGCAGTTTAACAGGGCGGGGCTACACCTTC. It yields the protein CASSLTGRGYTF.

V gene TRBV28 combines with J gene TRBJ1-4, with TRBD1 matching over 10 bases. Germline CDR1 is MDHEN and CDR2 is SYDVKM. This CDR3 has 15 residues. The V segment lost 4 bases and the J segment 7 bases; nucleotides outside the gene matches: 6. The CDR3 nucleotides are TGTGCCAGCAGTTCTGGCGGGACAGGGGCTGAAAAACTGTTTTTT. Its protein is CASSSGGTGAEKLFF.

V and J are TRBV9 and TRBJ1-1; D is ambiguous. CDR1 is SGDLS, CDR2 YYNGEE, per germline. The CDR3 totals 13 residues. Trimming left V 0 bases short and J 11 bases short, with 14 bases between. The CDR3 DNA sequence: TGTGCCAGCAGCGTAGGCCAGTCCGGAGTGGCTTTCTTT. Encoded protein: CASSVGQSGVAFF.

The V call is TRBV5-4, the J call TRBJ1-6; the match to TRBD1 covers 8 bases. V trimming: 4 bases; J trimming: 7 bases; junction bases outside the gene matches: 4. The V gene's germline CDR1 is SGHNT and CDR2 YYREEE (reference sequence). The CDR3 sequence is 14 residues long. The chain's CDR3 is CASSLNRGNSPLHF. CDR3 sequence (DNA): TGTGCCAGCAGCCTCAACAGGGGGAATTCACCCCTCCACTTT.

This clone turned up a few times. The rearrangement uses TRBV29-1 and TRBJ2-7, with unresolved D. CDR3 length equals 12 residues. V was trimmed by 3 bases and J by 3 bases, leaving 9 bases between them. Germline V gene data show CDR1 as SQVTM and CDR2 as ANQGSEA. The CDR3 DNA is TGCAGCGTTGAGCAGGATAGCTACGAGCAGTACTTC. Encoded protein: CSVEQDSYEQYF.

The V and J genes are TRBV2 and TRBJ1-2; maybe TRBD1 (6 bases). CDR1 and CDR2 (germline): SNHLY, FYNNEI. The CDR3 extends over 16 amino acids. Trimming took off 2 bases at V and 8 bases at J, with 21 bases between the two ends. CDR3: CASSEQAFRGGTGYTF. The DNA of the CDR3 is TGTGCCAGCAGTGAACAAGCTTTCAGGGGTGGGACGGGCTACACCTTC.

Concerning this clone itself: This same CDR3 is encoded by further DNA sequences in the sample. V is TRBV5-1 and J is TRBJ1-4; the match to TRBD1 covers 11 bases. The CDR3 covers 14 residues. Trimming at V came to 3 bases and at J to 8 bases, leaving 3 bases not matched to a gene. CDR1 SGHRS and CDR2 YFSETQ come from the germline V gene. The CDR3 is CASSSGTGGEKLFF. CDR3 sequence (DNA): TGCGCCAGCAGCTCCGGGACAGGGGGGGAAAAACTGTTTTTT.

The rearrangement joins TRBV5-1 to TRBJ2-7; no clear D. Germline CDR1 and CDR2: SGHRS and YFSETQ. V lost 2 bases to trimming and J lost 2 bases, with 8 bases between them. The CDR3 length is 13 residues. CDR3 sequence: CASSFGGTYEQYF. DNA for the CDR3: TGCGCCAGCAGCTTCGGCGGAACCTACGAGCAGTACTTC.

This chain joins TRBV28 and TRBJ2-2; D might be TRBD2 (6 bases). CDR1 and CDR2 (germline): MDHEN, SYDVKM. This CDR3 is built from 16 residues. V was trimmed by 6 bases and J by 1 base, leaving 15 bases between them. The CDR3 region is CASSLGGRKNTGELFF. CDR3 sequence (DNA): TGTGCCAGCAGCTTGGGGGGACGGAAGAACACCGGGGAGCTGTTTTTT.

The gene calls are TRBV9 and TRBJ1-1, with no clear D. The ends were cut back, 4 bases at V and 3 bases at J, with 10 bases in the middle. CDR3 length: 13 residues. Germline V gives CDR1 SGDLS, CDR2 YYNGEE. CDR3 in amino acids: CASSSPPDTEAFF. CDR3 sequence (DNA): TGTGCCAGCAGCTCTCCCCCTGACACTGAAGCTTTCTTT. Looking up the rest from reference TRBV9 and TRBJ1-1 gives the full variable domain: DSGVTQTPKHLITATGQRVTLRCSPRSGDLSVYWYQQSLDQGLQFLIQYYNGEERAKGNILERFSAQQFPDLHSELNLSSLELGDSALYFCASSSPPDTEAFFGQGTRLTVV.

The J gene is TRBJ2-5, the V gene TRBV18; TRBD2 matches 14 bases. The J segment lost 5 bases and the V segment lost 3 bases, leaving 5 bases of the junction unmatched. The CDR3 contains 16 residues. The germline gives CDR1 KGHSH, CDR2 LQKENI. CDR3 DNA: TGTGCCAGCTCACCCCGACTAGCGGGAGGGCATGAGACCCAGTACTTC. This gives the protein CASSPRLAGGHETQYF.

This clone was seen only a few times. The chain couples TRBV2 to TRBJ2-3, with 10 bases that match TRBD1. The CDR3 extends over 15 amino acids. CDR1 is SNHLY, CDR2 FYNNEI, per germline. J was trimmed by 3 bases and V by 3 bases; bases with no gene match: 3. CDR3 in amino acids: CASSDRDRGTDTQYF. As DNA, the CDR3 is TGTGCCAGCAGTGATCGGGACAGGGGTACAGATACGCAGTATTTT.

This clone has just one count. The V gene is TRBV5-1, the J gene TRBJ1-2; D may be TRBD1 (5 bases). V was shortened by 4 bases and J by 3 bases, with 19 bases between the two germline ends. The CDR3 has 16 amino acids. Germline V gene data show CDR1 as SGHRS and CDR2 as YFSETQ. The CDR3 bases are TGCGCCAGCAGCCCCGGGACCGTCGGGGGGGACTATGGCTACACCTTC. Residues: CASSPGTVGGDYGYTF.

This clone was picked up a small number of times. The chain's CDR3 is CASTPGPQRDEQYF. CDR3 in DNA: TGTGCCAGCACCCCTGGCCCGCAACGGGACGAGCAGTACTTC. The J gene is TRBJ2-7, the V gene TRBV25-1; D remains ambiguous. Germline CDR1 reads MGHDK; CDR2 reads SYGVNS. The CDR3 contains 14 residues. Trimming pared 7 bases from V and 5 bases from J, leaving 18 bases between.

J is TRBJ2-7 and V is TRBV28; TRBD2 is a possible D gene (6 bases). The germline V gene encodes CDR1 MDHEN and CDR2 SYDVKM. The CDR3 length is 13 residues. The V end lost 5 bases, the J end lost 3 bases, and 11 bases lay between the germline ends. Here the CDR3 DNA reads TGTGCCAGCAGTAAGGGACTGATCTACGAGCAGTACTTC. As protein: CASSKGLIYEQYF.

The chain recombines TRBV6-1 with TRBJ2-1; 7 nucleotides align to TRBD1. The V gene end was trimmed by 11 bases and the J gene end by 8 bases; junction bases not matched to a gene: 12. The CDR3 runs 13 residues. Looked up from germline, CDR1 is MNHNS and CDR2 is SASEGT. CDR3 bases: TGTGCCGGCGAAAGGGGGCCCCCTCATGAGCAGTTCTTC. Translated: CAGERGPPHEQFF.

The chain joins TRBV30 to TRBJ2-1; TRBD2 aligns across 8 bases. CDR3 length: 14 residues. The germline gives CDR1 GTSNPN, CDR2 SVGIG (reference sequence). V lost 1 base and J lost 4; bases outside the gene matches: 3. CDR3 nucleotides: TGTGCCTGGAGTGGGGGCGGGGGGTACAATGAGCAGTTCTTC. Translation: CAWSGGGGYNEQFF.

The CDR3, as DNA: TGTGCCAGCAGCGGGACTAGCAGCTTCTACGAGCAGTACTTC. Its translation is CASSGTSSFYEQYF. V and J are TRBV28 and TRBJ2-7, with 9 bases fitting TRBD2. CDR1 MDHEN and CDR2 SYDVKM come from the germline V gene. This CDR3 region has 14 residues. Germline trimming cut 6 bases from V and 3 bases from J; bases unmatched to any gene: 6. The full variable domain, completed using reference TRBV28 and TRBJ2-7, is DVKVTQSSRYLVKRTGEKVFLECVQDMDHENMFWYRQDPGLGLRLIYFSYDVKMKEKGDIPEGYSVSREKKERFSLILESASTNQTSMYLCASSGTSSFYEQYFGPGTRLTVT.

The rearrangement uses TRBV7-8 and TRBJ2-4, with a tentative D call TRBD2 (6 bases). The CDR3 extends over 17 amino acids. Germline lookup yields CDR1 SGHVS and CDR2 FQNEAQ. The V end lost 5 bases, the J end lost 0 bases, and 17 bases lay between the germline ends. The CDR3: CASSLGGGVLAKNIQYF. DNA for the CDR3: TGTGCCAGCAGCCTAGGCGGAGGGGTACTAGCCAAAAACATTCAGTACTTC.

This chain uses TRBV7-3 with TRBJ1-4, with D perhaps TRBD1 (6 bases). CDR1 and CDR2 from the germline V gene are SGHTA and FQGTGA. This CDR3 is built from 17 residues. V was cut by 1 base and J by 7 bases, with 19 bases left in between. The CDR3 reads CASSLNQTAGVLEKLFF. DNA of the CDR3: TGTGCCAGCAGCTTAAACCAGACAGCAGGGGTACTTGAAAAACTGTTTTTT.

This clone was recorded only once. V gene TRBV25-1 combines with J gene TRBJ1-6; 8 positions agree with TRBD1. With 3 bases clipped from V and 6 bases from J, the junction kept 4 bases outside the gene matches. Germline assignment: CDR1 MGHDK and CDR2 SYGVNS. This CDR3 is built from 15 residues. DNA of the CDR3: TGTGCCAGCAGTGACAGGGGGCTCGGTAATTCACCCCTCCACTTT. The encoded protein is CASSDRGLGNSPLHF.

This clone was recorded once. The rearrangement joins TRBV9 to TRBJ1-2; weak D call: TRBD1 (5 bases). The V end lost 0 bases, the J end lost 6 bases, and 15 bases lay between the germline ends. From germline, CDR1 is SGDLS and CDR2 YYNGEE. There are 15 residues in the CDR3. CDR3 amino acids: CASSVGGTGLNGYTF. Written as DNA, the CDR3 is TGTGCCAGCAGCGTAGGCGGCACAGGTTTGAATGGCTACACCTTC.